This T cell receptor beta chain was identified in a study of blood T cell repertoires in COVID-19. Across the whole study: The United States, Italy and Spain supplied acute and convalescent COVID-19 samples. The analysed material was cDNA or gDNA that came from T cells, B-cell-depleted T cells, or PBMCs.

In the original processing: Reference gene primer amplification gave nucleated cell count estimates. Measured with immunoSEQ multiplex PCR; TCRdb has only the in-frame clones, and not every one. D and trimming were read from the DNA, whereas the V and J calls and clone size are those reported in that table. The table has 50,000 to 85,000 clones, less than 85% seen once. This receptor was taken from a man in his fifties or sixties with acute or convalescent COVID-19. Sequencing used peripheral blood.

The CDR3 spells CASSQDRQAPYNEQFF. The CDR3 DNA follows: TGTGCCAGCAGCCAAGATAGACAGGCCCCCTACAATGAGCAGTTCTTC. The rearrangement uses TRBV3-1 (or the pseudogene TRBV3-2) and TRBJ2-1, with a possible D match to TRBD1 (6 bases). Trimming pared 0 bases from V and 2 bases from J, leaving 11 bases between. This CDR3 has 16 amino acids. Germline values: CDR1 LGHDT, CDR2 YNNKEL (reference sequence).